These 24 T cell receptor beta chains were sequenced from one sample in a study of blood T cell repertoires in COVID-19. Assay used: immunoSEQ multiplex PCR; TCRdb lists only in-frame clones, some missing. The sample lists roughly 70,000 clones, approximately 90% occurring once. The sample comprised peripheral blood. The receptor set was obtained from a woman at least 80 years old with acute or convalescent COVID-19.

There are a few counts of this clone. The chain carries TRBV19 and TRBJ1-5; D is possibly TRBD1 (5 bases). The V gene's germline CDR1 is LNHDA and CDR2 SQIVND (reference sequence). The CDR3 length is 15 residues. V lost 5 bases, J lost 2 bases, and 13 bases lay in between. The CDR3 nucleotides are TGTGCCAGTAGTTCGTGGGGGGTGGGCAATCAGCCCCAGCATTTT. Protein sequence: CASSSWGVGNQPQHF.

In this sample, this clone turned up a few times. V is TRBV6-5 and J is TRBJ1-5; TRBD1 might be the D (6 bases). CDR1 and CDR2 (germline): MNHEY, SVGAGI. This CDR3 comprises 13 residues. V shed 5 bases and J shed 4 bases, with 9 bases lying between them. CDR3 residues: CASSTGPNQPQHF. Written as DNA, the CDR3 is TGTGCCAGCAGTACAGGGCCTAATCAGCCCCAGCATTTT.

In its sample, this clone was seen once. The chain has TRBV29-1 and TRBJ2-1; D is possibly TRBD1 (5 bases). Germline V gene data show CDR1 as SQVTM and CDR2 as ANQGSEA. The CDR3 length is 10 residues. Deletions cut 2 bases from V and 10 bases from J, with 6 bases between. CDR3 amino acids: CSVERQEQFF. The CDR3 DNA is TGCAGCGTTGAAAGACAGGAGCAGTTCTTC.

The chain is built from TRBV5-3 and TRBJ1-5; unclear D gene. TRBV5-3 is marked as an open reading frame, function uncertain. V dropped 1 base and J dropped 2 bases, with 10 bases sitting between them. The CDR3 spans 15 residues. CDR3 amino acids: CARSLMGLGNQPQHF. CDR3 DNA sequence: TGTGCCAGAAGCTTGATGGGCTTGGGCAATCAGCCCCAGCATTTT.

The J gene is TRBJ1-2, the V gene TRBV7-9; 10 bases agree with TRBD1. This CDR3 is 14 amino acids long. The germline gives CDR1 SEHNR, CDR2 FQNEAQ (reference sequence). Germline trimming cut 5 bases from V and 2 bases from J; bases unmatched to any gene: 2. The CDR3 DNA reads as TGTGCCAGCAGCCGGACAGGGGGAAACTATGGCTACACCTTC. Its protein product is CASSRTGGNYGYTF.

The chain uses TRBV5-5 and TRBJ1-2; a possible D gene is TRBD1 (6 bases). In germline, CDR1 is SGHKS, CDR2 YYEKEE (reference sequence). V was shortened by 7 bases and J by 8 bases, with 12 bases between the two germline ends. The length of the CDR3 is 11 residues. The CDR3 bases are TGTGCCAGCCGACACGACAGGGGCTACACCTTC. It yields the protein CASRHDRGYTF. The whole variable domain, remainder taken from reference TRBV5-5 and TRBJ1-2, is DAGVTQSPTHLIKTRGQQVTLRCSPISGHKSVSWYQQVLGQGPQFIFQYYEKEERGRGNFPDRFSARQFPNYSSELNVNALLLGDSALYLCASRHDRGYTFGSGTRLTVV.

The V call is TRBV5-1, the J call TRBJ1-2; D remains unclear. V was cut by 4 bases and J by 5 bases, with 15 bases left in between. CDR1 SGHRS and CDR2 YFSETQ come from the germline V gene. The CDR3 spans 14 residues. CDR3 sequence reads: CASSGPGSLYGYTF. In DNA form, the CDR3 reads TGCGCCAGCAGCGGGCCAGGTTCTCTATATGGCTACACCTTC.

The count of this clone is one. The chain has TRBV6-1 and TRBJ2-2; no clear D gene. The ends were cut back, 2 bases at V and 0 bases at J, with 13 bases in the middle. The CDR3 sequence is 17 residues long. In germline, CDR1 is MNHNS, CDR2 SASEGT. CDR3 nucleotides: TGTGCCAGCAGTGAAAACAGACGCCAACCGAACACCGGGGAGCTGTTTTTT. Translation gives CASSENRRQPNTGELFF.

The V call is TRBV6-5, the J call TRBJ1-6, with 7 bases matching TRBD1. Trimming at V came to 5 bases and at J to 5 bases, leaving 6 bases not matched to a gene. Germline loops: CDR1 MNHEY, CDR2 SVGAGI. This CDR3 comprises 15 residues. Written as DNA, the CDR3 is TGTGCCAGCAGTCCCAGGGGGACCAATAATTCACCCCTCCACTTT. This gives the protein CASSPRGTNNSPLHF.

This clone was seen a single time. The CDR3 spells CASSQAPGTGYGYTF. CDR3 nucleotide sequence: TGCGCCAGCAGCCAAGCCCCCGGGACAGGATATGGCTACACCTTC. The chain uses TRBV4-1 and TRBJ1-2, with 8 positions matching TRBD1. V was pared by 1 base and J by 5 bases, with 6 bases of the junction left unmatched. Germline V gene sequence: CDR1 MGHRA, CDR2 YSYEKL. CDR3 length: 15 amino acids.

This clone was seen only a few times. The chain recombines TRBV15 with TRBJ1-2; 9 bases are a match to TRBD1. The germline V gene encodes CDR1 LNHNV and CDR2 YYDKDF (reference sequence). J was trimmed by 4 bases and V by 0 bases; bases with no gene match: 6. The CDR3 loop spans 16 amino acids. In DNA form, the CDR3 reads TGTGCCACCAGCAGAGATAGAGGACAGGGGATCTATGGCTACACCTTC. The encoded protein is CATSRDRGQGIYGYTF.

The chain links TRBV19 to TRBJ1-1; D gene uncertain. The CDR3 contains 14 residues. V was cut by 3 bases and J by 10 bases, with 18 bases left in between. Germline lookup yields CDR1 LNHDA and CDR2 SQIVND (reference sequence). CDR3 bases: TGTGCCAGTAGTATTAACGGAGTCGCCGGCGGAGCTTTCTTT. Protein product: CASSINGVAGGAFF.

The rearrangement uses TRBV5-8 and TRBJ1-5; possibly TRBD1 for D (6 bases). Germline V lookup: CDR1 SGHTS, CDR2 YDEGEE. The CDR3 spans 15 residues. V lost 5 bases, J lost 1 base, and 13 bases lay in between. CDR3 nucleotides: TGTGCCAGCAGATCTGGGGGCTGGAGCAATCAGCCCCAGCATTTT. It specifies CASRSGGWSNQPQHF.

V gene TRBV6-5 combines with J gene TRBJ1-5; D unresolved. CDR3 length equals 12 residues. V lost 7 bases, J lost 6 bases, and 10 bases lay in between. Germline V gene data show CDR1 as MNHEY and CDR2 as SVGAGI. This CDR3 reads CASTPLGQPQHF. The CDR3 DNA reads as TGTGCCAGCACTCCTCTAGGTCAGCCCCAGCATTTT.

The J gene is TRBJ1-1, the V gene TRBV12-3 or TRBV12-4; TRBD1 matches 8 bases. V shed 3 bases and J 4 bases; nucleotides not matched to a gene: 1. CDR3 length equals 13 residues. CDR3 sequence (DNA): TGTGCCAGCAGTTTTGACAGGGGCACTGAAGCTTTCTTT. It specifies CASSFDRGTEAFF.

CDR3 DNA sequence: TGCGCCAGCAGCTTGGCTGCAGGGGGCAGATCACCCCTCCACTTT. Its translation is CASSLAAGGRSPLHF. This chain connects TRBV5-1 to TRBJ1-6; TRBD1 agrees at 8 bases. Germline CDR1 reads SGHRS; CDR2 reads YFSETQ. V was pared by 0 bases and J by 10 bases, with 6 bases of the junction left unmatched. The CDR3 has 15 amino acids.

The chain links TRBV10-3 to TRBJ1-2; the D gene is possibly TRBD1 (6 bases). Trimming pared 3 bases from V and 2 bases from J, leaving 7 bases between. The CDR3 loop spans 13 amino acids. Germline V gene data show CDR1 as ENHRY and CDR2 as SYGVKD. This CDR3 is CAISDDRNYGYTF. In DNA, the CDR3 is TGTGCCATCAGTGATGACAGGAACTATGGCTACACCTTC.

This clone has a handful of counts. The chain couples TRBV6-1 to TRBJ1-1; a weak D match, TRBD1 (6 bases). CDR1 is MNHNS, CDR2 SASEGT, per germline. The CDR3 is 16 residues long. Trimming removed 1 base at V and 2 bases at J, with 14 bases between. CDR3 amino acids: CASSEGFRGRNTEAFF. CDR3 sequence (DNA): TGTGCCAGCAGTGAAGGTTTCAGGGGTCGAAACACTGAAGCTTTCTTT.

The chain recombines TRBV18 with TRBJ2-1, with 8 bases matching TRBD2. This CDR3 has 14 residues. V lost 5 bases, J lost 6 bases, and 6 bases stayed unmatched. The germline V gene has CDR1 KGHSH and CDR2 LQKENI. CDR3 residues: CASSEGLAPNEQFF. The DNA for the CDR3 is TGTGCCAGCTCAGAAGGACTAGCACCCAATGAGCAGTTCTTC.

J is TRBJ2-1 and V is TRBV3-1 (or the pseudogene TRBV3-2); 10 nucleotides line up with TRBD2. There are 16 residues in the CDR3. CDR1 and CDR2 from the germline V gene are LGHDT and YNNKEL (reference sequence). With V trimmed by 1 base and J by 5 bases, 5 bases remained unmatched. CDR3 residues: CASSQGGLAINNEQFF. CDR3 nucleotides: TGTGCCAGCAGCCAAGGGGGACTAGCGATCAACAATGAGCAGTTCTTC.

The CDR3 nucleotides are TGTGCCAGCAGCCAAGGACAGATAAACTATGGCTACACCTTC. It codes for CASSQGQINYGYTF. This sequence joins TRBV4-2 and TRBJ1-2; TRBD1 is a possible D gene (5 bases). The V gene lost 1 base and the J gene lost 2 bases, with 8 bases spanning the gap. CDR1 and CDR2 (germline): LGHNA, YNFKEQ. CDR3 length equals 14 residues.

V and J are TRBV28 and TRBJ2-7, with 13 nucleotides matching TRBD2. This CDR3 has 14 residues. Germline CDR1 MDHEN, CDR2 SYDVKM. The V segment lost 6 bases and the J segment 9 bases; nucleotides outside the gene matches: 8. The CDR3 sequence is CASSTPGLAGRQYF. In DNA form, the CDR3 reads TGTGCCAGCAGCACACCGGGACTAGCGGGAAGGCAGTACTTC. Drawing the rest from reference TRBV28 and TRBJ2-7, the complete variable domain is DVKVTQSSRYLVKRTGEKVFLECVQDMDHENMFWYRQDPGLGLRLIYFSYDVKMKEKGDIPEGYSVSREKKERFSLILESASTNQTSMYLCASSTPGLAGRQYFGPGTRLTVT.

The V call is TRBV7-2, the J call TRBJ1-5; 10 bases fit TRBD1. Germline V lookup: CDR1 SGHTA, CDR2 FQGNSA. The CDR3 covers 15 residues. V lost 4 bases to trimming and J lost 7 bases; unmatched junction nucleotides: 7. CDR3 amino acids: CASSSDRGSRQPQHF. DNA of the CDR3: TGTGCCAGCAGCTCGGACAGGGGGTCGCGGCAGCCCCAGCATTTT.

Worth noting for this clone: The junction differs from germline at one of its ends, possibly a read error. The CDR3 protein is CASSLGGRAYRNEQFF. The CDR3 region has the DNA TGTGCCAGCAGTTTGGGCGGGAGGGCCTATCGCAATGAGCAGTTCTTC. The chain is built from TRBV5-8 and TRBJ2-1; TRBD2 agrees at 9 bases. CDR3 length: 16 residues. Germline CDR1 is SGHTS and CDR2 is YDEGEE. The variable domain in full, completed from reference TRBV5-8 and TRBJ2-1, reads EAGVTQSPTHLIKTRGQQATLRCSPISGHTSVYWYQQALGLGLQFLLWYDEGEERNRGNFPPRFSGRQFPNYSSELNVNALELEDSALYLCASSLGGRAYRNEQFFGPGTRLTVL.